The 18 T cell receptor beta chains below come from one sample, sequenced in a study of T cell responses to AZD1222 COVID-19 vaccine. Repertoires were generated with immunoSEQ multiplex PCR, while TCRdb's copy carries only in-frame clones and drops some. The sample lists 250,000 to 300,000 clones, 90% to 95% occurring once. The input for sequencing was peripheral blood, taken 28 days after the second AZD1222 dose. These receptors were collected from an adult who received the AZD1222 COVID-19 vaccine.

About this clone itself: Other DNA sequences in this specimen translate into the identical CDR3. The V and J genes are TRBV2 and TRBJ2-4, with no clear D. Germline-derived CDR1 and CDR2 are SNHLY and FYNNEI. The V and J ends lost 1 base and 0 bases respectively, with 4 bases between them. This CDR3 region has 14 residues. The CDR3 reads CASSEGLAKNIQYF. DNA for the CDR3: TGTGCCAGCAGTGAAGGGTTAGCCAAAAACATTCAGTACTTC.

The chain has TRBV5-1 and TRBJ1-1; tentative D call: TRBD1 (5 bases). The V end lost 0 bases, the J end lost 3 bases, and 15 bases lay between the germline ends. This CDR3 has 16 amino acids. CDR1 is SGHRS, CDR2 YFSETQ, per germline. CDR3 DNA sequence: TGCGCCAGCAGCTTGGGTACGGGGCTCTTGGACACTGAAGCTTTCTTT. This encodes CASSLGTGLLDTEAFF. Combining the CDR3 with reference TRBV5-1 and TRBJ1-1 gives the whole variable domain KAGVTQTPRYLIKTRGQQVTLSCSPISGHRSVSWYQQTPGQGLQFLFEYFSETQRNKGNFPGRFSGRQFSNSRSEMNVSTLELGDSALYLCASSLGTGLLDTEAFFGQGTRLTVV.

CDR3 in amino acids: CASSLRTEMKPQHF. The CDR3 DNA sequence: TGTGCCAGCAGTCTCAGGACGGAGATGAAGCCCCAGCATTTT. The V and J genes are TRBV6-2 or TRBV6-3 and TRBJ1-5, with no clear D. CDR1 is MNHEY and CDR2 is SVGEGT in the germline V gene. V shed 5 bases and J shed 8 bases, with 16 bases lying between them. This CDR3 spans 14 amino acids.

The chain combines TRBV20-1 with TRBJ2-1; D is uncertain. In germline, CDR1 is DFQATT, CDR2 SNEGSKA (reference sequence). Trimming took 5 bases from V and 7 from J, leaving 6 bases between them. This CDR3 has 10 amino acids. This CDR3 reads CSAWGNEQFF. In DNA form, the CDR3 reads TGCAGTGCTTGGGGTAATGAGCAGTTCTTC.

V is TRBV6-1 and J is TRBJ2-7; TRBD1 aligns across 8 bases. The length of the CDR3 is 18 residues. Germline V lookup: CDR1 MNHNS, CDR2 SASEGT. The ends lost 4 bases at V and 3 bases at J; junction bases unmatched: 17. The CDR3 nucleotides read TGTGCCAGCAGTGCGGACAGGGTGGGTCTGAGGAATCTCTACGAGCAGTACTTC. Protein sequence: CASSADRVGLRNLYEQYF.

The V and J genes are TRBV3-1 (or the pseudogene TRBV3-2) and TRBJ1-4; the D is unclear. Trimming cost V 4 bases and J 2 bases, with 8 bases left between them. Germline V gene lookup returns CDR1 LGHDT and CDR2 YNNKEL (reference sequence). This CDR3 has 14 residues. CDR3 nucleotide sequence: TGTGCCAGCAGCCTGACAAATACTAATGAAAAACTGTTTTTT. This translates into CASSLTNTNEKLFF.

The chain is built from TRBV7-2 and TRBJ1-5; D remains unclear. The V gene lost 5 bases and the J gene lost 2 bases, with 13 bases spanning the gap. CDR1 is SGHTA and CDR2 is FQGNSA in the germline V gene. CDR3 length: 15 residues. The CDR3 spells CASSPSAGRNQPQHF. In DNA, the CDR3 is TGTGCCAGCAGCCCTAGTGCAGGACGCAATCAGCCCCAGCATTTT.

V usage is TRBV18 and J usage is TRBJ2-7; 7 bases are a match to TRBD1. Trimming removed 6 bases from V and 2 bases from J; junction bases left unmatched: 4. CDR1 and CDR2 from the germline V gene are KGHSH and LQKENI. The CDR3 runs to 13 residues. Here the CDR3 DNA reads TGTGCCAGCTCCCCCGGGACAGCCTACGAGCAGTACTTC. Its protein product is CASSPGTAYEQYF.

J is TRBJ1-2 and V is TRBV6-5; a possible D gene is TRBD1 (6 bases). The germline gives CDR1 MNHEY, CDR2 SVGAGI. CDR3 length equals 13 residues. The V end lost 7 bases, the J end lost 1 base, and 10 bases lay between the germline ends. CDR3 sequence reads: CASNEQGNYGYTF. The CDR3 DNA follows: TGTGCCAGCAACGAACAGGGTAACTATGGCTACACCTTC.

The V and J genes are TRBV5-1 and TRBJ1-2, with D maybe TRBD1 (5 bases). The CDR3 covers 15 residues. Trimming took off 4 bases at V and 4 bases at J, with 17 bases between the two ends. The germline V gene has CDR1 SGHRS and CDR2 YFSETQ. This chain's CDR3 is CASSPERGTSYGYTF. CDR3 coding DNA: TGCGCCAGCAGCCCTGAACGGGGGACGAGCTATGGCTACACCTTC.

This chain links TRBV29-1 with TRBJ2-5; tentatively, D is TRBD2 (6 bases). V lost 0 bases to trimming and J lost 8 bases, with 16 bases between them. The V gene's germline CDR1 is SQVTM and CDR2 ANQGSEA. This CDR3 is 14 amino acids long. CDR3 protein: CSVEEGTRRPTQYF. DNA of the CDR3: TGCAGCGTTGAAGAAGGGACTCGGCGGCCAACCCAGTACTTC.

The rearrangement joins TRBV21-1 to TRBJ2-7; TRBD2 is the table's D call, not checked against the DNA. TRBV21-1 has pseudogene status. The length of the CDR3 is 17 residues. CDR3 sequence (DNA): TGTGCCAGCAGCAACTCCCGCGGGGCGGGAGGGTCCTACGAGCAGTACTTC. It is translated as CASSNSRGAGGSYEQYF.

V and J are TRBV11-2 and TRBJ1-5; D remains ambiguous. V lost 0 bases and J 9 bases, leaving 18 bases between the germline ends. The length of the CDR3 is 16 residues. The germline V gene has CDR1 SGHAT and CDR2 FQNNGV. The CDR3 nucleotides are TGTGCCAGCAGCTTAGAAGTCAACAGCCCCACGTCGCCCCAGCATTTT. It yields the protein CASSLEVNSPTSPQHF.

The rearrangement uses TRBV14 and TRBJ1-4, with a tentative D call TRBD1 (5 bases). Trimming shortened V by 4 bases and J by 8 bases, and 11 bases separated the two germline ends. CDR1 and CDR2 from the germline V gene are SGHDN and FVKESK. This CDR3 contains 13 residues. The CDR3 is CASSPLGAEKLFF. DNA for the CDR3: TGTGCCAGCAGCCCGTTAGGGGCCGAAAAACTGTTTTTT.

The chain joins TRBV7-2 to TRBJ1-3; 8 bases line up with TRBD1. The CDR3 covers 16 residues. V was pared by 5 bases and J by 0 bases, with 6 bases of the junction left unmatched. From germline, CDR1 is SGHTA and CDR2 FQGNSA. The CDR3 DNA sequence: TGTGCCAGCAGCGGTCGACAGGGGAGCTCTGGAAACACCATATATTTT. This codes for CASSGRQGSSGNTIYF.

This clone was picked up one time. The chain uses TRBV12-3 or TRBV12-4 and TRBJ1-2; D uncertain. Trimming stripped 4 bases from V and 5 bases from J, with 8 bases between. This CDR3 has 12 amino acids. The DNA of the CDR3 is TGTGCCAGCAGTTCACCGGGGTATGGCTACACCTTC. It translates to CASSSPGYGYTF.

The V call is TRBV18, the J call TRBJ1-1; TRBD1 aligns across 10 bases. The CDR3 is made up of 14 amino acids. Germline CDR1 is KGHSH and CDR2 is LQKENI. V was pared by 7 bases and J by 5 bases, with 7 bases of the junction left unmatched. The CDR3 region has the DNA TGTGCCAGCTGGAGACAGGGGGCGAGGACTGAAGCTTTCTTT. The encoded protein is CASWRQGARTEAFF.

This clone was seen once. The chain links TRBV6-6 to TRBJ1-5; no reliable D call. V lost 2 bases to trimming and J lost 4 bases, with 6 bases between them. The CDR3 has 13 residues. Germline CDR1 reads MNHNY; CDR2 reads SVGAGI (reference sequence). DNA of the CDR3: TGTGCCAGCAGTTACCGAGATAATCAGCCCCAGCATTTT. The encoded protein is CASSYRDNQPQHF.